One and the same sample provided the 2 T cell receptor beta chains below, sequenced in a study of response to subunit inactivated influenza vaccine. TCRdb reanalysed the RT-PCR reads using MiXCR and keeps one entry per CDR3 protein. The table lists 550,000 to 600,000 distinct CDR3 sequences, 10% to 15% of them singletons, with about a tenth in the top ten. The sequences come from PBMCs from blood, collected on the day of vaccination. Receptors originate from a man in his fifties who received an inactivated influenza vaccine.

This clonotype was detected only a few times. The chain links TRBV6-2 or TRBV6-3 to TRBJ2-3, with TRBD2 matching over 7 bases. CDR3 size: 15 residues. CDR1 is MNHEY, CDR2 SVGEGT, per germline. V was pared by 4 bases and J by 3 bases, with 7 bases of the junction left unmatched. The CDR3 region is CASSLWEGLTDTQYF. CDR3 DNA: TGTGCCAGCAGTTTATGGGAGGGCCTGACAGATACGCAGTATTTT.

This chain connects TRBV7-3 to TRBJ2-2; unclear D gene. CDR3 length: 11 residues. V lost 5 bases to trimming and J lost 8 bases, with 6 bases between them. Looked up from germline, CDR1 is SGHTA and CDR2 is FQGTGA. The CDR3 sequence is CASSDRGELFF. CDR3 coding DNA: TGTGCCAGCAGCGACCGGGGGGAGCTGTTTTTT.